The 22 T cell receptor beta chains below come from one sample, sequenced in a study of blood T cell repertoires in COVID-19. Sequenced by immunoSEQ multiplex PCR; TCRdb stores in-frame clones only, minus some. The sample carries approximately 200,000 clones, 80% to 90% recorded once. The sequenced sample was PBMCs or T cells enriched from blood (not recorded which). The receptor source for this set is a woman younger than 30 in a cohort exposed to, infected with or recovered from COVID-19 (not recorded which).

The chain couples TRBV6-4 to TRBJ2-1; TRBD1 matches at 8 bases. Germline V gene data show CDR1 as MRHNA and CDR2 as SNTAGT. This CDR3 has 15 residues. J gave up 2 bases and V 4 bases, and 4 bases lay outside the gene matches. CDR3 in amino acids: CASSAGGEAYNEQFF. CDR3 nucleotides: TGTGCCAGCAGTGCAGGGGGCGAGGCCTACAATGAGCAGTTCTTC.

V gene TRBV4-1 combines with J gene TRBJ2-2; D gene uncertain. V was cut by 0 bases and J by 8 bases, with 4 bases left in between. CDR3 size: 12 residues. Germline CDR1 MGHRA, CDR2 YSYEKL. The DNA of the CDR3 is TGCGCCAGCAGCCAAGATGAGGGGGAGCTGTTTTTT. Protein sequence: CASSQDEGELFF.

Only one count was recorded for this clone. This chain links TRBV3-1 (or the pseudogene TRBV3-2) with TRBJ1-1; 10 positions agree with TRBD1. The J segment lost 5 bases and the V segment lost 3 bases, leaving 6 bases of the junction unmatched. Per the germline V gene, CDR1 is LGHDT and CDR2 is YNNKEL (reference sequence). The CDR3 totals 15 residues. In DNA form, the CDR3 reads TGTGCCAGCAGCCACGGGGACAGGGGTGGGACTGAAGCTTTCTTT. This sequence encodes CASSHGDRGGTEAFF.

This clone was seen just once. The rearrangement uses TRBV27 and TRBJ1-5, with 9 positions matching TRBD1. CDR3 length equals 16 residues. V dropped 8 bases and J dropped 4; count of bases not matched to a gene: 12. Germline lookup yields CDR1 MNHEY and CDR2 SMNVEV (reference sequence). The CDR3 nucleotides are TGTGCCAGCGGTACACCGGGACAGGGTTTTAATCAGCCCCAGCATTTT. Its translation: CASGTPGQGFNQPQHF.

V usage is TRBV19 and J usage is TRBJ1-2, with D perhaps TRBD1 (5 bases). Germline V gene sequence: CDR1 LNHDA, CDR2 SQIVND (reference sequence). The CDR3 covers 13 residues. Trimming left V 6 bases short and J 3 bases short, with 11 bases between. Here the CDR3 reads CASSLGEDYGYTF. The CDR3 nucleotides are TGTGCCAGTAGCCTAGGGGAGGACTATGGCTACACCTTC.

Here the CDR3 reads CASSITGGSYGYTF. CDR3 nucleotides: TGTGCCAGCAGTATTACAGGGGGCTCCTATGGCTACACCTTC. This rearrangement joins TRBV2 to TRBJ1-2, with 9 bases that match TRBD1. Germline V gives CDR1 SNHLY, CDR2 FYNNEI. With 5 bases clipped from V and 4 bases from J, the junction kept 5 bases outside the gene matches. The CDR3 is 14 amino acids.

The rearrangement uses TRBV4-1 and TRBJ1-2; D gene ambiguous. V was shortened by 0 bases and J by 4 bases, with 9 bases between the two germline ends. This CDR3 contains 14 residues. Per germline, CDR1 MGHRA and CDR2 YSYEKL. CDR3 bases: TGCGCCAGCAGCCAAGATTCAGGTGGCTATGGCTACACCTTC. This sequence encodes CASSQDSGGYGYTF.

The chain joins TRBV15 to TRBJ1-5; TRBD1 agrees at 11 bases. This CDR3 has 15 residues. The germline V gene has CDR1 LNHNV and CDR2 YYDKDF (reference sequence). Germline trimming cut 3 bases from V and 4 bases from J; bases unmatched to any gene: 2. In nucleotides, the CDR3 is TGTGCCACCAGCAGGGACAGGGGGCTTAATCAGCCCCAGCATTTT. It specifies CATSRDRGLNQPQHF.

The gene calls are TRBV29-1 and TRBJ1-5; D might be TRBD1 (6 bases). Germline assignment: CDR1 SQVTM and CDR2 ANQGSEA. The CDR3 length is 14 residues. V dropped 3 bases and J dropped 4 bases, with 13 bases sitting between them. The CDR3 protein is CSVEPGRGNQPQHF. The CDR3 bases are TGCAGCGTTGAGCCTGGGAGGGGGAATCAGCCCCAGCATTTT.

V is TRBV10-1 and J is TRBJ1-3, with D perhaps matching TRBD1 (6 bases). Trimming cost V 6 bases and J 0 bases, with 9 bases left between them. The CDR3 is made up of 14 amino acids. Germline values: CDR1 WNHNN, CDR2 SYGVQD (reference sequence). The CDR3 DNA is TGCGCCAGCAGCCGGGACACCTCTGGAAACACCATATATTTT. It encodes CASSRDTSGNTIYF.

This rearrangement joins TRBV18 to TRBJ1-4; the match to TRBD1 covers 11 bases. V shed 6 bases, J shed 2 bases, and the junction held 11 bases outside the gene matches. Germline V CDR1 and CDR2: KGHSH, LQKENI. This CDR3 comprises 18 residues. CDR3 residues: CASSRGQGARQTNEKLFF. The CDR3 bases are TGTGCCAGCTCTCGAGGACAGGGGGCAAGACAGACTAATGAAAAACTGTTTTTT. The full variable domain, in which reference TRBV18 and TRBJ1-4 provide the parts outside the CDR3, is NAGVMQNPRHLVRRRGQEARLRCSPMKGHSHVYWYRQLPEEGLKFMVYLQKENIIDESGMPKERFSAEFPKEGPSILRIQQVVRGDSAAYFCASSRGQGARQTNEKLFFGSGTQLSVL.

The chain has TRBV7-3 and TRBJ2-1; 14 bases agree with TRBD2. The CDR3 is made up of 15 amino acids. Germline V gives CDR1 SGHTA, CDR2 FQGTGA. V lost 5 bases, J lost 9 bases, and 6 bases stayed unmatched. The CDR3 DNA is TGTGCCAGCAGCCTCGGACTAGCGGGAGGTTTTGAGCAGTTCTTC. Encoded protein: CASSLGLAGGFEQFF.

This clone has only one observation. The rearrangement links TRBV15 to TRBJ1-5, with 8 bases lining up with TRBD1. With V trimmed by 4 bases and J by 5 bases, 4 bases remained unmatched. CDR1 LNHNV and CDR2 YYDKDF come from the germline V gene (reference sequence). The CDR3 consists of 14 residues. DNA for the CDR3: TGTGCCACCAGCACCGGACAGGGCTATCAGCCCCAGCATTTT. Its translation is CATSTGQGYQPQHF.

The J gene is TRBJ1-2, the V gene TRBV6-1, with D tentatively TRBD1 (6 bases). Trimming took 2 bases from V and 3 from J, leaving 13 bases between them. CDR1 MNHNS and CDR2 SASEGT come from the germline V gene. The CDR3 is made up of 15 amino acids. The CDR3 coding sequence is TGTGCCAGCAGTGAAACGACAGGAGTTGACTATGGCTACACCTTC. The encoded protein is CASSETTGVDYGYTF.

The chain uses TRBV5-1 and TRBJ1-2; D gene unclear. Trimming took off 1 base at V and 12 bases at J, with 22 bases between the two ends. This CDR3 region has 15 residues. Germline V lookup: CDR1 SGHRS, CDR2 YFSETQ. CDR3 DNA: TGCGCCAGCAGCTTGACGCTCAGCGATTTTAGCGGGAACACCTTC. Encoded protein: CASSLTLSDFSGNTF.

To note about this clone: The sample contains more than one DNA sequence encoding this CDR3. The chain joins TRBV7-9 to TRBJ1-1, with D possibly TRBD1 on 5 matching bases. The length of the CDR3 is 14 residues. With 1 base removed from V and 0 bases from J, the gap between germline ends came to 6 bases. From germline, CDR1 is SEHNR and CDR2 FQNEAQ (reference sequence). The CDR3 loop reads CASSLGGVNTEAFF. CDR3 bases: TGTGCCAGCAGCTTAGGGGGGGTGAACACTGAAGCTTTCTTT.

The gene calls are TRBV14 and TRBJ1-1; perhaps TRBD1 as D (6 bases). The V end lost 4 bases, the J end lost 3 bases, and 12 bases lay between the germline ends. The CDR3 is 14 amino acids. Germline assignment: CDR1 SGHDN and CDR2 FVKESK. The CDR3 loop is CASSLTAGDTEAFF. The CDR3 nucleotides are TGTGCCAGCAGCCTAACGGCAGGGGACACTGAAGCTTTCTTT.

The rearrangement joins TRBV18 to TRBJ1-1; D perhaps matches TRBD1 (5 bases). Deletions cut 1 base from V and 8 bases from J, with 17 bases between. The CDR3 has 15 amino acids. Germline lookup yields CDR1 KGHSH and CDR2 LQKENI. The CDR3 region has the DNA TGTGCCAGCTCACCACTCCAGGGCAGTTCTATAGAAGCTTTCTTT. It translates to CASSPLQGSSIEAFF. Using reference TRBV18 and TRBJ1-1 for the parts outside the CDR3, the full variable domain is NAGVMQNPRHLVRRRGQEARLRCSPMKGHSHVYWYRQLPEEGLKFMVYLQKENIIDESGMPKERFSAEFPKEGPSILRIQQVVRGDSAAYFCASSPLQGSSIEAFFGQGTRLTVV.

The chain is built from TRBV3-1 (or the pseudogene TRBV3-2) and TRBJ1-3, with unresolved D. CDR1 and CDR2 from the germline V gene are LGHDT and YNNKEL (reference sequence). V gave up 4 bases and J gave up 2 bases, with 15 bases separating them. The length of the CDR3 is 16 residues. DNA of the CDR3: TGTGCCAGCAGCCGGATACGGGGAAAAGCTGGAAACACCATATATTTT. Translating gives CASSRIRGKAGNTIYF.

V gene TRBV18 combines with J gene TRBJ2-7; 8 nucleotides match TRBD2. V dropped 0 bases and J dropped 6; count of bases not matched to a gene: 10. Germline CDR1 and CDR2: KGHSH and LQKENI. The CDR3 is 16 residues long. CDR3: CASSPPTSGSWGEQYF. CDR3 sequence (DNA): TGTGCCAGCTCACCACCGACCAGCGGGAGTTGGGGCGAGCAGTACTTC.

The chain couples TRBV6-5 to TRBJ2-5; TRBD1 matches at 7 bases. Germline-derived CDR1 and CDR2 are MNHEY and SVGAGI. Trimming removed 5 bases from V and 5 bases from J; junction bases left unmatched: 5. The CDR3 covers 13 residues. The CDR3 loop is CASSLGRGETQYF. The CDR3 nucleotides read TGTGCCAGCAGTCTAGGCAGGGGGGAGACCCAGTACTTC.

The chain recombines TRBV2 with TRBJ1-1, with D perhaps TRBD1 (5 bases). The germline V and J ends were trimmed by 7 bases and 5 bases, with 14 bases remaining between them. The CDR3 extends over 13 amino acids. Germline lookup yields CDR1 SNHLY and CDR2 FYNNEI. The CDR3 sequence is CASIFLGGTEAFF. The CDR3 DNA follows: TGTGCCAGCATCTTTTTGGGGGGTACTGAAGCTTTCTTT.